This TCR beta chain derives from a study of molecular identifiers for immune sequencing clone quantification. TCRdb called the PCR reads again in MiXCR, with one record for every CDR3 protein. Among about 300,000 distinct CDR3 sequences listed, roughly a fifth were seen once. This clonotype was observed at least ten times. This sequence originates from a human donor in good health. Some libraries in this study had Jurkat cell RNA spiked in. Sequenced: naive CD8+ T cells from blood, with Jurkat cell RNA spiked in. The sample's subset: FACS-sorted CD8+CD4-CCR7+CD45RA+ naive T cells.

CDR3 sequence: CASSLAGQAENQPQHF. DNA of the CDR3: TGTGCCAGCAGCTTAGCTGGACAGGCTGAAAATCAGCCCCAGCATTTT. The chain links TRBV7-9 to TRBJ1-5; 7 nucleotides line up with TRBD1. V lost 0 bases to trimming and J lost 4 bases; unmatched junction nucleotides: 6. Germline V gene lookup returns CDR1 SEHNR and CDR2 FQNEAQ (reference sequence). The CDR3 runs to 16 residues.